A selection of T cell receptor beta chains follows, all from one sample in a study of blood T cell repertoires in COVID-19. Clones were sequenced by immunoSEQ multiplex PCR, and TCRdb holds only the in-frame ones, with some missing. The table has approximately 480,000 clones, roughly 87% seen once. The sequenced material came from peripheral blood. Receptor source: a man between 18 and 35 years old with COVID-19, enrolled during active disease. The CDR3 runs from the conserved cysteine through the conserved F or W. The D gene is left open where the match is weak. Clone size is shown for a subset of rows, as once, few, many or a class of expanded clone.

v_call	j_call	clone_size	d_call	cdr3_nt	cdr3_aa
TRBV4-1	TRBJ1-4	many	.	TGCGCCAGCAGCCAAGGAGGGTCGTTTAGAGAAAAACTGTTTTTT	CASSQGGSFREKLFF
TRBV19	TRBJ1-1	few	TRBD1	TGTGCCAGTAGTCAGGGGACAGGCGTGGCTTTCTTT	CASSQGTGVAFF
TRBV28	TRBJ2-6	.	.	TGTGCCAGCAATAGGGGCTTAGTGGCCAACGTCCTGACTTTC	CASNRGLVANVLTF
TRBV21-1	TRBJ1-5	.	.	TGTGCCAGCAGCAACGACAGATACCATCAGCCCCAGCATTTT	CASSNDRYHQPQHF
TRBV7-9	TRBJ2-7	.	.	TGTGCCAGCAGCCTAGATGGGCTTCCCTACGAGCAGTACTTC	CASSLDGLPYEQYF
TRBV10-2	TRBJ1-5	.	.	TGCGCCAGCAGTGAGACGATCGGGAAGCCCCAGCATTTT	CASSETIGKPQHF
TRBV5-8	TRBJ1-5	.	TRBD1	TGTGCCAGGCCCCTCCGGGACAGGGGGCCTCATCAGCCCCAGCATTTT	CARPLRDRGPHQPQHF
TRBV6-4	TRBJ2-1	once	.	TGTGCCAGCAGTGACTCCCCAGGGTCGTTTCTCAATGAGCAGTTCTTC	CASSDSPGSFLNEQFF
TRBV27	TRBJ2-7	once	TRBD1	TGTGCCAGCGGACCCGGGACAGCATACTACGAGCAGTACTTC	CASGPGTAYYEQYF
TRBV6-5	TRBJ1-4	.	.	TGTGCCAGCAGTCCAGGGTTAAGAGAAAAACTGTTTTTT	CASSPGLREKLFF
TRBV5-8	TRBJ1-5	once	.	TGTGCCAGCATGCATCGCACAGTTAGCAATCAGCCCCAGCATTTT	CASMHRTVSNQPQHF
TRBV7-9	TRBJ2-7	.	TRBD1	TGTGCCAGCAGCCCAATCCCAGGGGGCTACGAGCAGTACTTC	CASSPIPGGYEQYF
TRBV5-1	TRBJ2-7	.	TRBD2	TGCGCCAGCGGTCCAGGACTAGCGGGTTCTCGGGACTGGGAGCAGTACTTC	CASGPGLAGSRDWEQYF
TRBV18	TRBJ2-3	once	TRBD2	TGTGCCAGCTCACCACTGGGGACTAGCGGGGGCACAGATACGCAGTATTTT	CASSPLGTSGGTDTQYF
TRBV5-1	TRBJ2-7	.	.	TGCGCCAGCAGCGGGGGCCCTAGCTACGAGCAGTACTTC	CASSGGPSYEQYF
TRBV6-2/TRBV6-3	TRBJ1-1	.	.	TGTGCCAGCAGTTCTACGGGAGGGATAAACACTGAAGCTTTCTTT	CASSSTGGINTEAFF
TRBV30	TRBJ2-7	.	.	TGTGCCTGGGCTGCAGGGAATGGCCACGAGCAGTACTTC	CAWAAGNGHEQYF
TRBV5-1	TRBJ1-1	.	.	TGCGCCAGCAGCTTGGGAGACACTGAAGCTTTCTTT	CASSLGDTEAFF
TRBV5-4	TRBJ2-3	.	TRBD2	TGTGCCAGCAGCCTAACTAGCGGACCCACAGATACGCAGTATTTT	CASSLTSGPTDTQYF
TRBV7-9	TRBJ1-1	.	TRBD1	TGTGCCAGCATCGAACAGGGGGCGAGCACTGAAGCTTTCTTT	CASIEQGASTEAFF
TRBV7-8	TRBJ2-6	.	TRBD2	TGTGCCAGCAGCTTAGTCTCGGGGGGACGCACCTCTGGGGCCAACGTCCTGACTTTC	CASSLVSGGRTSGANVLTF
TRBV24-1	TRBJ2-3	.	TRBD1	TGTGCCACCAGTGATATAGGACAGGGTGGCATCACAGATACGCAGTATTTT	CATSDIGQGGITDTQYF
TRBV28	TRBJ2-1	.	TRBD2	TGTGCCACCCATAAGCGGGACGTCAATGAGCAGTTCTTC	CATHKRDVNEQFF
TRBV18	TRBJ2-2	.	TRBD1	TGTGCCAGCTCTCAAACCGGGACAGGGAACACCGGGGAGCTGTTTTTT	CASSQTGTGNTGELFF
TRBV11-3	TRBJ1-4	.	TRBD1	TGTGCCAGCAGCCGGGACAGGGAGGTCCCTAATGAAAAACTGTTTTTT	CASSRDREVPNEKLFF
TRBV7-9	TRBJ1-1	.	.	TGTGCCAGCAGCTTAGCAACAGGGACTGAAGCTTTCTTT	CASSLATGTEAFF
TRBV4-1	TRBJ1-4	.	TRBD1	TGCGCCAGCAGCCAATGGGACAGGAATGAAAAACTGTTTTTT	CASSQWDRNEKLFF
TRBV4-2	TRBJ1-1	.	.	TGTGCCAGCAGCCGCGAACTCACAGTGAACACTGAAGCTTTCTTT	CASSRELTVNTEAFF
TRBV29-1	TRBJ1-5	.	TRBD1	TGCAGCGTTGCGGAAGGGGGCCGGGGACAGCCCCAGCATTTT	CSVAEGGRGQPQHF
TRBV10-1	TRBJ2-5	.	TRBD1	TGCGCCAGCAGTGAGTCGACAGGGGGAGAGACCCAGTACTTC	CASSESTGGETQYF
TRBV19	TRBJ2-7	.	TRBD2	TGTGCCAGTAGTGAGAGAGCGGGGGACTACGAGCAGTACTTC	CASSERAGDYEQYF
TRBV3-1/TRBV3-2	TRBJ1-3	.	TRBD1	TGTGCCAGCAGCCACGAAACAGGGGGTTCAAACACCATATATTTT	CASSHETGGSNTIYF
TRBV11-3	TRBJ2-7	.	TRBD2	TGTGCCAGCAGCTTATCGACTAGCGGGGTCTCCTACGAGCAGTACTTC	CASSLSTSGVSYEQYF
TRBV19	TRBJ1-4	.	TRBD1	TGTGCCAGTAGTTGGGGACAGGCCTTTGCAACTAATGAAAAACTGTTTTTT	CASSWGQAFATNEKLFF
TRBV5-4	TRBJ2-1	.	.	TGTGCCAGCAGCTCCAGGGGGGTTCGTTGGGATGAGCAGTTCTTC	CASSSRGVRWDEQFF
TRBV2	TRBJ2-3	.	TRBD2	TGTGCCAGCAAGAGACTGACTAGCGGGGGTGGAGATACGCAGTATTTT	CASKRLTSGGGDTQYF
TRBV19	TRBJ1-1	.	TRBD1	TGTGCCAGTCAGACAGGGGGGAACACTGAAGCTTTCTTT	CASQTGGNTEAFF
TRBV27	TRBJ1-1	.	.	TGTGCCAGCAGGAGTATGAACACTGAAGCTTTCTTT	CASRSMNTEAFF
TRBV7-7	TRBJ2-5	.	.	TGTGCCAGCAGCTCTGCTTCGGACCAAGAGACCCAGTACTTC	CASSSASDQETQYF
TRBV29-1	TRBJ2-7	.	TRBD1	TGCAGCGTTTCACCGACAGGGGGAGGCGAGCAGTACTTC	CSVSPTGGGEQYF
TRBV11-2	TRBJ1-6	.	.	TGTGCCAGCAGCTTCCAGGGTCCTTCACCCCTCCACTTT	CASSFQGPSPLHF
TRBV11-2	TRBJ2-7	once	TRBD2	TGTGCCAGCAGCTTAGAGGGGGTGGCGGGAGGTATGTACGAGCAGTACTTC	CASSLEGVAGGMYEQYF
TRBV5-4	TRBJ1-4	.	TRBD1	TGTGCCAGCAGCTTGAACAGGGGTAATGAAAAACTGTTTTTT	CASSLNRGNEKLFF
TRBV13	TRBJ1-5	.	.	TGTGCCAGCAGCTTAGGAGCGATCGGGCCCCAGCATTTT	CASSLGAIGPQHF
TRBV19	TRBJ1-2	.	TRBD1	TGTGCCAGTACCGTGGACAGGGTGCCGGGCTACACCTTC	CASTVDRVPGYTF
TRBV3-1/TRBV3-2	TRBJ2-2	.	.	TGTGCCAGCAGCCTAAAGGAGACCACCGGGGAGCTGTTTTTT	CASSLKETTGELFF
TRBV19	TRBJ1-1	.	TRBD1	TGTGCCAGTAGCTTTGCCGGGACAGGGGGAACTGAAGCTTTCTTT	CASSFAGTGGTEAFF
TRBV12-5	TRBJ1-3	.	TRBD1	TGTGCTAGTGGTTTGGCCCGACAGGGATTCGGAAACACCATATATTTT	CASGLARQGFGNTIYF
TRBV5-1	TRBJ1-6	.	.	TGCGCCAGCAGCCCAGCCCGGGGGGCGCTTAATTCACCCCTCCACTTT	CASSPARGALNSPLHF
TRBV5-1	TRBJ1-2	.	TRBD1	TGCGCCAGCAGAAGGCGGGACAGGGGGCTCATCTATGGCTACACCTTC	CASRRRDRGLIYGYTF
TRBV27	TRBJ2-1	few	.	TGTGCCAGCAGTTCCCGCGCCTCACCGAGCTCCTACAATGAGCAGTTCTTC	CASSSRASPSSYNEQFF
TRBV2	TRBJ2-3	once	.	TGTGCCAGCGCGGGCGGGGTCGCAGATACGCAGTATTTT	CASAGGVADTQYF
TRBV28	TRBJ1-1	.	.	TGTGCCAGCAGGACAGGCGGAAGGAACACTGAAGCTTTCTTT	CASRTGGRNTEAFF
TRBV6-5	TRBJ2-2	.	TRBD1	TGTGCCAGCAGCGGGGGACAGGGGAACACCGGGGAGCTGTTTTTT	CASSGGQGNTGELFF